The 19 T cell receptor beta chains reported below all come from one sample, sequenced in a study of CD8 T cells in Susac syndrome. It was with random hexamers that about 0.45 to 1 ug RNA was reverse transcribed. In TCRdb, the immunoSEQ multiplex PCR reads were re-called with MiXCR into one record per CDR3 protein. Among roughly 150,000 distinct CDR3 sequences, 85% to 95% were seen once, and the ten largest hold 0.15% to 0.2%. Sequenced: CD4+ T cells from PBMCs. The receptors derive from a human donor with Susac syndrome.

Written as DNA, the CDR3 is TGTGCCAGCAGCGTCTACCAGGGACAGGGGAAAGAGACCCAGTACTTC. Protein sequence: CASSVYQGQGKETQYF. This chain uses TRBV9 with TRBJ2-5; TRBD1 agrees at 10 bases. CDR1 and CDR2 from the germline V gene are SGDLS and YYNGEE. The V gene end was trimmed by 2 bases and the J gene end by 3 bases; junction bases not matched to a gene: 7. The CDR3 has 16 residues.

The J gene is TRBJ2-7, the V gene TRBV6-5; D is possibly TRBD1 (6 bases). V was shortened by 4 bases and J by 12 bases, with 13 bases between the two germline ends. The CDR3 spans 11 residues. In germline, CDR1 is MNHEY, CDR2 SVGAGI. CDR3 sequence reads: CASSSTGRAYF. The DNA for the CDR3 is TGTGCCAGCAGTTCGACAGGACGGGCGTACTTC.

The chain combines TRBV12-3 or TRBV12-4 with TRBJ1-5; D possibly corresponds to TRBD1 (6 bases). This CDR3 comprises 15 residues. Trimming took off 5 bases at V and 5 bases at J, with 16 bases between the two ends. CDR3 in amino acids: CASSADTGYDQPQHF. The CDR3 DNA sequence: TGTGCCAGCAGTGCCGATACAGGGTACGATCAGCCCCAGCATTTT.

The genes are TRBV20-1 and TRBJ2-5; the D is unclear. The germline V gene encodes CDR1 DFQATT and CDR2 SNEGSKA (reference sequence). The CDR3 extends over 12 amino acids. V shed 3 bases and J shed 2 bases, with 7 bases lying between them. CDR3 sequence (DNA): TGCAGTGCTAGTTCAGCTCAAGAGACCCAGTACTTC. This sequence encodes CSASSAQETQYF.

The J gene is TRBJ2-3, the V gene TRBV15; D call uncertain. CDR3 length: 16 amino acids. V lost 3 bases and J 4 bases, leaving 17 bases between the germline ends. Germline CDR1 and CDR2: LNHNV and YYDKDF (reference sequence). The CDR3 sequence is CATSSRTEPSADTQYF. CDR3 nucleotides: TGTGCCACCAGCAGCCGCACGGAGCCATCGGCAGATACGCAGTATTTT.

The genes are TRBV6-6 and TRBJ2-5; the match to TRBD1 covers 8 bases. The V segment lost 4 bases and the J segment 1 base; nucleotides outside the gene matches: 2. The CDR3 loop spans 14 amino acids. The germline gives CDR1 MNHNY, CDR2 SVGAGI (reference sequence). CDR3 loop: CASSLQGVQETQYF. The CDR3 bases are TGTGCCAGCAGTTTACAGGGGGTCCAAGAGACCCAGTACTTC.

V gene TRBV20-1 combines with J gene TRBJ1-6; D gene unclear. CDR1 and CDR2 (germline): DFQATT, SNEGSKA (reference sequence). Trimming took off 0 bases at V and 5 bases at J, with 14 bases between the two ends. The CDR3 is 16 residues long. CDR3 coding DNA: TGCAGTGCTAGAGATCAAGGTGTCGGAAATAATTCACCCCTCCACTTT. Its protein product is CSARDQGVGNNSPLHF.

V gene TRBV18 combines with J gene TRBJ2-3; D not certain. The V end lost 3 bases, the J end lost 5 bases, and 3 bases lay between the germline ends. There are 11 residues in the CDR3. Germline V gene sequence: CDR1 KGHSH, CDR2 LQKENI. CDR3 region: CASSPIDTQYF. CDR3 nucleotide sequence: TGTGCCAGCTCACCCATAGATACGCAGTATTTT.

This clonotype occurred a few times. The genes are TRBV20-1 and TRBJ1-2; perhaps TRBD1 as D (6 bases). V lost 0 bases and J lost 3, with 14 bases in between. Germline CDR1 reads DFQATT; CDR2 reads SNEGSKA (reference sequence). The CDR3 runs to 15 residues. The CDR3 DNA reads TGCAGTGCTAGAGATTGGGGCAAGGGGGACTATGGCTACACCTTC. Translating it yields CSARDWGKGDYGYTF.

The chain couples TRBV20-1 to TRBJ2-5; unclear D gene. The V gene's germline CDR1 is DFQATT and CDR2 SNEGSKA (reference sequence). Trimming removed 5 bases at V and 0 bases at J, with 1 base between. This CDR3 spans 10 amino acids. The CDR3 sequence is CSAHQETQYF. The DNA for the CDR3 is TGCAGTGCTCACCAAGAGACCCAGTACTTC.

The genes are TRBV12-3 or TRBV12-4 and TRBJ1-1; D is uncertain. This CDR3 has 14 residues. Deletions cut 2 bases from V and 4 bases from J, with 11 bases between. CDR3 protein: CASSLSRRTTEAFF. In nucleotides, the CDR3 is TGTGCCAGCAGTTTAAGTCGGCGGACCACTGAAGCTTTCTTT.

The rearrangement links TRBV7-2 to TRBJ2-7, with D possibly called TRBD1 or TRBD2 (5 bases each). V dropped 10 bases and J dropped 2 bases, with 15 bases sitting between them. Germline V gene lookup returns CDR1 SGHTA and CDR2 FQGNSA. The CDR3 extends over 13 amino acids. In DNA form, the CDR3 reads TGTGCCACCAGAGGGGCAGGGACCTACGAGCAGTACTTC. It yields the protein CATRGAGTYEQYF.

The chain carries TRBV20-1 and TRBJ1-5, with 9 bases aligning to TRBD1. CDR1 and CDR2 (germline): DFQATT, SNEGSKA (reference sequence). The CDR3 contains 16 residues. V lost 6 bases and J lost 0; bases outside the gene matches: 9. The CDR3: CSAESTGGYSNQPQHF. Written as DNA, the CDR3 is TGCAGTGCCGAATCCACAGGGGGCTATAGCAATCAGCCCCAGCATTTT.

The chain carries TRBV20-1 and TRBJ1-1; no definite D call. Germline CDR1 and CDR2: DFQATT and SNEGSKA (reference sequence). Trimming took off 4 bases at V and 7 bases at J, with 10 bases between the two ends. This CDR3 contains 11 residues. The CDR3 reads CSAILMGEAFF. The CDR3 DNA sequence: TGCAGTGCTATTCTGATGGGTGAAGCTTTCTTT.

This chain links TRBV7-2 with TRBJ2-5; 11 bases are shared with TRBD1. V lost 1 base, J lost 4 bases, and 5 bases stayed unmatched. Germline V lookup: CDR1 SGHTA, CDR2 FQGNSA. The CDR3 consists of 16 residues. CDR3 residues: CASSLGAGTGGETQYF. In DNA, the CDR3 is TGTGCCAGCAGCTTAGGGGCCGGGACAGGGGGAGAGACCCAGTACTTC.

The chain recombines TRBV7-2 with TRBJ2-5; no clear D gene. Per germline, CDR1 SGHTA and CDR2 FQGNSA. The CDR3 runs to 12 residues. Deletions cut 0 bases from V and 7 bases from J, with 6 bases between. CDR3 nucleotide sequence: TGTGCCAGCAGCTTAGCGATGGGGACCCAGTACTTC. Translation gives CASSLAMGTQYF.

The chain has TRBV5-1 and TRBJ1-6; 8 nucleotides agree with TRBD1. Per germline, CDR1 SGHRS and CDR2 YFSETQ. Trimming took 0 bases from V and 9 from J; bases not matched to a gene: 5. The CDR3 runs 15 residues. In nucleotides, the CDR3 is TGCGCCAGCAGCTTGGCTTCAGGACAGGGTTCACCCCTCCACTTT. Amino acid sequence: CASSLASGQGSPLHF.

CDR3 in amino acids: CSAQIRRGGGTDTQYF. CDR3 DNA: TGCAGTGCTCAGATACGGCGGGGGGGAGGCACAGATACGCAGTATTTT. V and J are TRBV20-1 and TRBJ2-3, with 9 bases matching TRBD2. Trimming at V came to 5 bases and at J to 1 base, leaving 10 bases not matched to a gene. CDR1 is DFQATT, CDR2 SNEGSKA, per germline (reference sequence). This CDR3 has 16 residues.

V is TRBV12-3 or TRBV12-4 and J is TRBJ1-1; perhaps TRBD1 as D (5 bases). This CDR3 is 13 amino acids long. The V end was cut by 4 bases, the J end by 3 bases, with 9 bases between. CDR3 loop: CASSSGGDTEAFF. CDR3 bases: TGTGCCAGCAGTTCGGGGGGAGACACTGAAGCTTTCTTT.